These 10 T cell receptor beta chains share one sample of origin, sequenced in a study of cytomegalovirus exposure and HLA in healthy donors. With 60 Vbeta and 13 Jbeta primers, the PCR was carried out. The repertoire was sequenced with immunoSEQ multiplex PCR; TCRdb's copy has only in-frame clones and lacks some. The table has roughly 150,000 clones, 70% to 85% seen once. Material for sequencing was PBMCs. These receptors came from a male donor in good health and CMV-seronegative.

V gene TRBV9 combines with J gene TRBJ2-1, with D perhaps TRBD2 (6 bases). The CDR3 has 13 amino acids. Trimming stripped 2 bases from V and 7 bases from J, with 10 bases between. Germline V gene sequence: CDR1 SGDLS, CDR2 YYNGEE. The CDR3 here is CASSVRLVNEQFF. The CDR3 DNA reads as TGTGCCAGCAGCGTGCGACTAGTTAATGAGCAGTTCTTC.

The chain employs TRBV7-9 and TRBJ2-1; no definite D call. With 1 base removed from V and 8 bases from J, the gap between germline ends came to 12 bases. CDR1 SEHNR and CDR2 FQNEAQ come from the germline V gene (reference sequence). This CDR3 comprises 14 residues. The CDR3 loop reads CASSLGVGVDEQFF. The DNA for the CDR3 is TGTGCCAGCAGCTTAGGGGTAGGAGTAGATGAGCAGTTCTTC.

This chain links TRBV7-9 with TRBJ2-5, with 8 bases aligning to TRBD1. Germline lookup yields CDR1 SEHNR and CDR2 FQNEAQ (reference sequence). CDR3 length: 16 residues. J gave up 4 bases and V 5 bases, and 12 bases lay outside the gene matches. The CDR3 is CASSLGQEIEGETQYF. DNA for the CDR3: TGTGCCAGCAGCCTGGGACAGGAGATCGAGGGAGAGACCCAGTACTTC. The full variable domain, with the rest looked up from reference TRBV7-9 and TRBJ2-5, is DTGVSQNPRHKITKRGQNVTFRCDPISEHNRLYWYRQTLGQGPEFLTYFQNEAQLEKSRLLSDRFSAERPKGSFSTLEIQRTEQGDSAMYLCASSLGQEIEGETQYFGPGTRLLVL.

The CDR3 nucleotides read TGTGCCAGCAGTACCCCGGGACAGGGGATATACGAGCAGTACTTC. Protein sequence: CASSTPGQGIYEQYF. The chain recombines TRBV7-9 with TRBJ2-7; 10 nucleotides line up with TRBD1. CDR3 length equals 15 residues. The V segment lost 6 bases and the J segment 4 bases; nucleotides outside the gene matches: 9. Germline loops: CDR1 SEHNR, CDR2 FQNEAQ (reference sequence).

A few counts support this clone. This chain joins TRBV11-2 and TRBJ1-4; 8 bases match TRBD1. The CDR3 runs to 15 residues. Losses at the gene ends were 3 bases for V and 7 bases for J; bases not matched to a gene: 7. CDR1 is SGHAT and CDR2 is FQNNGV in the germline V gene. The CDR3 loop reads CASSFSVGQVEKLFF. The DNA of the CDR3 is TGTGCCAGCAGCTTTTCTGTGGGACAGGTTGAAAAACTGTTTTTT.

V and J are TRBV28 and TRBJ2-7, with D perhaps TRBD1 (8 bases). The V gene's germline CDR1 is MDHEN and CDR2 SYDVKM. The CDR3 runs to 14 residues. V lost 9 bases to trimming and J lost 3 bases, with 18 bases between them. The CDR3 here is CASATGGGNYEQYF. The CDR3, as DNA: TGTGCCAGTGCAACAGGGGGGGGGAACTACGAGCAGTACTTC.

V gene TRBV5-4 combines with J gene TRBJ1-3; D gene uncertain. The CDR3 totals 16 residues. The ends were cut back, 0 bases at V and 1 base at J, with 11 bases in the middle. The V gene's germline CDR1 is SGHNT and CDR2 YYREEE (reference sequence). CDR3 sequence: CASSLGLSGSGNTIYF. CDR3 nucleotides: TGTGCCAGCAGCTTGGGCCTTTCGGGTTCTGGAAACACCATATATTTT.

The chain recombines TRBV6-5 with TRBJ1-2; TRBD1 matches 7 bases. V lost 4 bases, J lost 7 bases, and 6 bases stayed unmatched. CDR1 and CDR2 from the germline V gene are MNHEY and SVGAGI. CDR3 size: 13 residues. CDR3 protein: CASSFDRVSGYTF. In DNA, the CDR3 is TGTGCCAGCAGTTTCGACAGGGTCAGTGGCTACACCTTC.

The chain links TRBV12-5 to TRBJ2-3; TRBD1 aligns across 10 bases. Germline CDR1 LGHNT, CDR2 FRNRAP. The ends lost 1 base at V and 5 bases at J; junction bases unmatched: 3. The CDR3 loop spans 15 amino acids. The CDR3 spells CASGLAGTGEDTQYF. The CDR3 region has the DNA TGTGCTAGTGGTTTGGCCGGGACAGGGGAAGATACGCAGTATTTT.

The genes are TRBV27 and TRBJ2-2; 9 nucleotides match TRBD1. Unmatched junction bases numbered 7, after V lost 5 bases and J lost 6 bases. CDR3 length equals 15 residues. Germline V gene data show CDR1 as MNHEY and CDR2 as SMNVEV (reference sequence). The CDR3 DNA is TGTGCCAGCAGTGCCGGGACAGGGAGGGCCGGGGAGCTGTTTTTT. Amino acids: CASSAGTGRAGELFF.